These T cell receptor beta chains were read from a single sample in a study of blood T cell repertoires in COVID-19. Sequenced by immunoSEQ multiplex PCR; TCRdb stores in-frame clones only, minus some. Of about 48,000 clones in the sample, approximately 83% are singletons; the top ten hold under 60%. What was sequenced was peripheral blood. The receptors originated from an older man with acute or convalescent COVID-19. The CDR3 runs from the conserved cysteine through the conserved F or W. D genes are given only for firm matches. The size field is filled for only some rows; it gives once, few, many or a size class.

D	V	size	J	DNA	CDR3
.	TRBV6-5	.	TRBJ2-7	TGTGCCAGCAGTTACAGGGGAAGCGAGCAGTACTTC	CASSYRGSEQYF
.	TRBV20-1	.	TRBJ2-7	TGCAGTGCTACAGGGTCCTACGAGCAGTACTTC	CSATGSYEQYF
.	TRBV4-3	.	TRBJ2-7	TGCGCCAGCAGCCAAGATTCCTACTACGAGCAGTACTTC	CASSQDSYYEQYF
TRBD1	TRBV5-1	once	TRBJ2-1	TGCGCCAGCAGCCCTCAGGGGGAAACCTACAATGAGCAGTTCTTC	CASSPQGETYNEQFF
.	TRBV19	.	TRBJ2-1	TGTGCCAGTAGTAACACAGGGAGAGATGAGCAGTTCTTC	CASSNTGRDEQFF
TRBD1	TRBV3-1/TRBV3-2	.	TRBJ1-6	TGTGCCAGCAGCCACCGGGACAGCGCTAATTCACCCCTCCACTTT	CASSHRDSANSPLHF
.	TRBV3-1/TRBV3-2	.	TRBJ2-1	TGTGCCAGCAGCCTAAGGATGGGCACCTACAATGAGCAGTTCTTC	CASSLRMGTYNEQFF
.	TRBV5-8	.	TRBJ2-1	TGTGCCAGCAGCTTGGCGGCGGGAACTTTTAATGAGCAGTTCTTC	CASSLAAGTFNEQFF
.	TRBV24-1	.	TRBJ2-1	TGTGCCACCAGTAACAGGGCCCTAGCCTACAATGAGCAGTTCTTC	CATSNRALAYNEQFF
TRBD1	TRBV19	.	TRBJ1-2	TGTGCCAGTAGTATCACCAACAGGGGCGGCGGCTACACCTTC	CASSITNRGGGYTF
TRBD1	TRBV19	.	TRBJ2-5	TGTGCCAGTAGTACCCCGGGACAGAAAGAGACCCAGTACTTC	CASSTPGQKETQYF
TRBD2	TRBV18	.	TRBJ2-5	TGTGCCAGCTCATTAACTAGCGGGAGGGCCGTGGAGACCCAGTACTTC	CASSLTSGRAVETQYF
TRBD1	TRBV18	once	TRBJ2-5	TGTGCCAGCTCACCAGTACAGGGGCCGTCCCAAGAGACCCAGTACTTC	CASSPVQGPSQETQYF
.	TRBV19	.	TRBJ2-1	TGTGCCAGTATGTCTAGCAATGAGCAGTTCTTC	CASMSSNEQFF
.	TRBV7-8	.	TRBJ1-5	TGTGCCAGCAGCTGGACAGACAATCAGCCCCAGCATTTT	CASSWTDNQPQHF
.	TRBV4-1	.	TRBJ1-4	TGCGCCAGCAGCCAAGAGGGAGGGCGCCGACGGAATGAAAAACTGTTTTTT	CASSQEGGRRRNEKLFF
TRBD1	TRBV6-5	.	TRBJ1-6	TGTGCCAGCAGTTCCAGGGGGGACAATTCACCCCTCCACTTT	CASSSRGDNSPLHF
TRBD1	TRBV10-3	.	TRBJ1-6	TGTGCCATCAGTGTGACAGGGGAAAATTCACCCCTCCACTTT	CAISVTGENSPLHF
TRBD1	TRBV19	.	TRBJ2-5	TGTGCCAGTAGTAACAGGGGGCGCGAAGAGACCCAGTACTTC	CASSNRGREETQYF
.	TRBV6-6	.	TRBJ1-2	TGTGCCAGCAAACCGGGGGGGGAGGGTGGCTACACCTTC	CASKPGGEGGYTF
.	TRBV19	.	TRBJ1-5	TGTGCCAGTAGTATACGACAGCCCAATCAGCCCCAGCATTTT	CASSIRQPNQPQHF
TRBD1	TRBV18	.	TRBJ2-2	TGTGCCAGCTCACCACTCCGGGACAGGGTCACCGGGGAGCTGTTTTTT	CASSPLRDRVTGELFF
TRBD1	TRBV6-5	.	TRBJ2-5	TGTGCCAGCAGTTACTCTAGACAGGGGTGGGAGACCCAGTACTTC	CASSYSRQGWETQYF
TRBD2	TRBV27	.	TRBJ2-7	TGTGCCAGCAGTCCCCTGGGTAGCGGGAGACCCCTTGCTCCCGAGCAGTACTTC	CASSPLGSGRPLAPEQYF
.	TRBV25-1	.	TRBJ1-2	TGTGCCAGCAGGACTGAAGACAGACCTTATGGCTACACCTTC	CASRTEDRPYGYTF
TRBD2	TRBV6-1	.	TRBJ2-5	TGTGCCAGCAGTGGCTCCTTTCCACCGACTAGCGCCCCGGAGACCCAGTACTTC	CASSGSFPPTSAPETQYF
TRBD1	TRBV7-2	.	TRBJ1-2	TGTGCCAGCAGCTTCCCTGGACAGGGTCGTGGCTACACCTTC	CASSFPGQGRGYTF
TRBD1	TRBV27	few	TRBJ1-2	TGTGCCAGCAGTTATTGGGACAGGGGTGGTTATGGCTACACCTTC	CASSYWDRGGYGYTF
.	TRBV18	.	TRBJ1-3	TGTGCCAGCTCACCAGCGGGGTTCTCTGGAAACACCATATATTTT	CASSPAGFSGNTIYF
.	TRBV7-9	.	TRBJ2-2	TGTGCCAGCAGCTTCGGAGGGGCAACCGGGGAGCTGTTTTTT	CASSFGGATGELFF
.	TRBV29-1	.	TRBJ2-3	TGCAGCACAGGTTCCGATACGCAGTATTTT	CSTGSDTQYF
.	TRBV5-1	.	TRBJ1-1	TGCGCCAGCAGCCCCGTGGCGGAGGTCACTGAAGCTTTCTTT	CASSPVAEVTEAFF
.	TRBV6-5	.	TRBJ1-2	TGTGCCAGTAGGGGACATCTCTATGGCTACACCTTC	CASRGHLYGYTF
.	TRBV5-6	.	TRBJ1-6	TGTGCCAGCAGTCGCGGGTCCCCATATAATTCACCCCTCCACTTT	CASSRGSPYNSPLHF
TRBD1	TRBV25-1	.	TRBJ2-1	TGTGCCAGCAGTGCGACGGACAGGGGGGGACGCAATGAGCAGTTCTTC	CASSATDRGGRNEQFF
.	TRBV19	.	TRBJ1-1	TGTGCCAGTAGGATAAGTCAGATGAACACTGAAGCTTTCTTT	CASRISQMNTEAFF
.	TRBV30	.	TRBJ2-1	TGTGCCTGGACAAGGGGTAATGAGCAGTTCTTC	CAWTRGNEQFF
TRBD2	TRBV5-1	.	TRBJ2-7	TGCGCCAGCAGCTTGGGGGGGACTAGCGGACACTACGAGCAGTACTTC	CASSLGGTSGHYEQYF
TRBD1	TRBV5-6	.	TRBJ1-1	TGTGCCAGCAGCTTGCGGACAGGGGGTAGAACTGAAGCTTTCTTT	CASSLRTGGRTEAFF
.	TRBV3-1/TRBV3-2	few	TRBJ1-1	TGTGCCAGCAGGGACGTAGCGGACACTGAAGCTTTCTTT	CASRDVADTEAFF
.	TRBV5-4	.	TRBJ2-2	TGTGCCAGCAGCTTCAGGACGAACACCGGGGAGCTGTTTTTT	CASSFRTNTGELFF
TRBD1	TRBV11-1	.	TRBJ2-1	TGTGCCAGCAGCTCTGGACAGGGCAATGAGCAGTTCTTC	CASSSGQGNEQFF
TRBD1	TRBV18	.	TRBJ2-2	TGTGCCAGCTCACCCGGGACAGGGGCCACCGGGGAGCTGTTTTTT	CASSPGTGATGELFF
TRBD1	TRBV7-9	.	TRBJ1-4	TGTGCCAGCAGCCCAGGTGCCGGGACAGAAAATGAAAAACTGTTTTTT	CASSPGAGTENEKLFF
.	TRBV29-1	.	TRBJ2-3	TGCAGCGTTGAAACGGGACTCCGCACAGATACGCAGTATTTT	CSVETGLRTDTQYF
TRBD2	TRBV9	.	TRBJ2-5	TGTGCCAGCAGCGTAGCGACGGGACTAGAAGGGACCCAGTACTTC	CASSVATGLEGTQYF
.	TRBV7-2	.	TRBJ2-7	TGTGCCAGCAGCTTAGACAGCGGGCCCAGTAGACAGTACTTC	CASSLDSGPSRQYF